This TCR beta chain was captured in a study of CD8+CD57+ T cells in acquired aplastic anemia. Study context: CD4+ and CD8+ cells, once sorted, gave DNA averaging 3.2 ug.

Profiling of TCR beta VDJ combinations and CDR3 sequences used genomic DNA as template. TCRdb re-analysed the reads in MiXCR, keeping a single row per CDR3 protein. The table records roughly 220,000 distinct CDR3 sequences, more than 55% of them present only once. This CDR3 is 14 amino acids long. V gave up 6 bases and J gave up 4 bases, with 18 bases separating them. Germline V CDR1 and CDR2: SQVTM, ANQGSEA. Whoever was chosen for sequencing had shown CD8+CD57+ cell expansion by flow cytometry. No therapy had been given to the patients at the time of blood sampling. The chain uses TRBV29-1 and TRBJ1-1; D perhaps matches TRBD1 (5 bases). What was sequenced was sorted CD4+, CD8+, or CD8+CD57+ T cells (not recorded which) from PBMCs. This clonotype was sampled from a human donor with aplastic anemia. CDR3 nucleotide sequence: TGCAGCGTCCCCGGGGCGGGTATGGCCACTGAAGCTTTCTTT. It codes for CSVPGAGMATEAFF.